Presented here are 9 T cell receptor beta chains from one specimen sequenced in a study of T cells expressing NK-cell markers. One entry per CDR3 protein, without DNA, is what TCRdb gives after re-calling the 5' RACE reads. The sample holds approximately 440,000 distinct CDR3 sequences. Sequenced: blood T cells: a sorted CD56 or NKG2C T cell subset, CD4+ or CD8+ T cells, or bulk PBMC T cells (not recorded which). Receptors were obtained from a woman aged 50 to 65 in good health.

J is TRBJ2-5 and V is TRBV6-5; TCRdb calls TRBD1, which cannot be checked without DNA. The germline gives CDR1 MNHEY, CDR2 SVGAGI. The CDR3 totals 14 residues. The chain's CDR3 is CASKGDSRRETQYF.

V and J are TRBV5-1 and TRBJ2-1; no DNA is available, so the TRBD1 call from TCRdb remains unchecked. The germline gives CDR1 SGHRS, CDR2 YFSETQ. The CDR3 extends over 17 amino acids. The CDR3 is CASSLGGTGISYNEQFF. Filled out from reference TRBV5-1 and TRBJ2-1, the complete variable domain reads KAGVTQTPRYLIKTRGQQVTLSCSPISGHRSVSWYQQTPGQGLQFLFEYFSETQRNKGNFPGRFSGRQFSNSRSEMNVSTLELGDSALYLCASSLGGTGISYNEQFFGPGTRLTVL.

The chain recombines TRBV14 with TRBJ2-1; there is no DNA to check the TCRdb D call of TRBD2. CDR3 length equals 18 residues. Germline CDR1 is SGHDN and CDR2 is FVKESK. The CDR3 reads CASSTGTSGFFPYNEQFF.

The chain joins TRBV11-3 to TRBJ1-2; absent DNA, TCRdb's TRBD1 call cannot be checked. The CDR3 spans 13 residues. Germline V gives CDR1 SGHNT, CDR2 YENEEA. CDR3 region: CASSFERARGYTF.

This chain joins TRBV27 and TRBJ2-7; TCRdb picks TRBD2, but there is no DNA to check that call. The CDR3 spans 17 residues. The germline CDR1 and CDR2 sequences are MNHEY and SMNVEV (reference sequence). The CDR3 sequence is CASSSPGLAGGPYEQYF.

The rearrangement links TRBV24-1 to TRBJ1-4. Germline V gene data show CDR1 as KGHDR and CDR2 as SFDVKD. The length of the CDR3 is 11 residues. The CDR3 sequence: CATSDGEKLFF.

CDR3 region: CATSGIWGADTQYF. The rearrangement joins TRBV24-1 to TRBJ2-3; TCRdb names TRBD2, which stays unverified in the absence of DNA. Germline assignment: CDR1 KGHDR and CDR2 SFDVKD. The CDR3 loop spans 14 amino acids.

This chain connects TRBV25-1 to TRBJ2-3. CDR1 MGHDK and CDR2 SYGVNS come from the germline V gene. CDR3 size: 14 residues. The CDR3 loop reads CASSESVRADTQYF.

The V gene is TRBV5-5, the J gene TRBJ1-1; TCRdb indicates TRBD1, and absent DNA this call remains unverified. The CDR3 spans 14 residues. Germline V gene data show CDR1 as SGHKS and CDR2 as YYEKEE (reference sequence). CDR3 region: CASRPLPGFTEAFF.